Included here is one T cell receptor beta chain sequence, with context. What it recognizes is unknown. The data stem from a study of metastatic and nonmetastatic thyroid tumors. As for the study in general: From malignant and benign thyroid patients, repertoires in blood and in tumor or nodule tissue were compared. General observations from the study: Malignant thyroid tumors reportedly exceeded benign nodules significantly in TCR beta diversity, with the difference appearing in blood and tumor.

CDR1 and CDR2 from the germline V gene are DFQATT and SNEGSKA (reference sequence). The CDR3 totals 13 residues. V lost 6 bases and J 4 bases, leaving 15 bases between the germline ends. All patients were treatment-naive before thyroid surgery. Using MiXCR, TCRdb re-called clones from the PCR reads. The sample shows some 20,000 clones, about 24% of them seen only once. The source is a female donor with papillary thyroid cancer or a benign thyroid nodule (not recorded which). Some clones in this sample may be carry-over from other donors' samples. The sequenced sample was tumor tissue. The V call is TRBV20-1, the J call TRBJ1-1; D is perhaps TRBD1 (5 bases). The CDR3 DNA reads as TGCAGTGCAAGAACCCGGGGCCGCACTGAAGCTTTCTTT. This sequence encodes CSARTRGRTEAFF.